This paragraph covers one T cell receptor (beta chain) sequence. No antigen is known for it. V lost 8 bases, J lost 5 bases, and 18 bases lay in between. Germline V gene data show CDR1 as MNHNS and CDR2 as SASEGT. The CDR3 extends over 14 amino acids. TCRdb ran MiXCR on the 5' RACE reads and lists one entry per CDR3 protein. The sample shows 45,000 to 70,000 distinct CDR3 sequences, 25% to 30% of them seen only once. CD4+CD45RO+CD25- cells were isolated as memory CD4+ T cells. General observations from the study: The larger cohort examined one V-J beta rearrangement, not whole repertoires.

Sequenced material: tumor-infiltrating memory CD4+ T cells sorted from the breast tumor. The subset: memory CD4+ T cells, CD4+CD45RO+CD25-. The rearrangement joins TRBV6-1 to TRBJ1-2; D call uncertain. The clonotype was recovered from a female donor with breast cancer. DNA for the CDR3: TGTGCCAGCGTTTCTCCTCTCGGGTCTTATGGCTACACCTTC. Translated, it gives CASVSPLGSYGYTF.